This T cell receptor beta chain was captured in a study of blood T cell repertoires in COVID-19. Study as a whole: Nucleic acid was either cDNA or gDNA, and it came from T cells, B-cell-depleted T cells, or PBMCs.

TCRdb's table, derived via immunoSEQ multiplex PCR, lists solely in-frame clones and lacks some. The sample carries about 150,000 clones, about four fifths recorded once. V gave up 2 bases and J gave up 0 bases; unmatched junction bases: 2. CDR3 size: 15 residues. From germline, CDR1 is SGHAT and CDR2 FQNNGV. The specimen was peripheral blood. The chain couples TRBV11-2 to TRBJ1-2; 8 bases align to TRBD1. This sequence was found in a woman aged 55-70 years with acute or convalescent COVID-19. The CDR3 DNA sequence: TGTGCCAGCAGCTTACAGGGGGCGCCTAACTATGGCTACACCTTC. It yields the protein CASSLQGAPNYGYTF.